The 25 T cell receptor beta chains presented below share a single source sample, sequenced in a study of long-term antiretroviral therapy in people with HIV. The run of the v3.0 immunoSEQ assay was at survey level. Produced via immunoSEQ multiplex PCR; TCRdb's table is partial and in-frame only. The data contain tens of thousands of clones, approximately 84% of them singletons. Sample: unsorted PBMCs, taken 0.5 years before starting antiretroviral therapy. These receptors originate from a man between 35 and 55 years old with HIV.

This clone showed up just a few times. V gene TRBV7-2 combines with J gene TRBJ2-3, with 11 bases identical to TRBD2. Germline CDR1 and CDR2: SGHTA and FQGNSA. This CDR3 contains 17 residues. V was clipped by 2 bases and J by 5 bases; unmatched bases: 9. Written as DNA, the CDR3 is TGTGCCAGCAGCTTATCCTCTAGCGGGGGGCCGGGAGATACGCAGTATTTT. It is translated as CASSLSSSGGPGDTQYF.

This clone appeared a single time. This CDR3 reads CASSVQTDTQYF. Here the CDR3 DNA reads TGTGCCAGCAGCGTTCAAACAGATACGCAGTATTTT. The V and J genes are TRBV9 and TRBJ2-3; D is uncertain. The germline gives CDR1 SGDLS, CDR2 YYNGEE. V was cut by 2 bases and J by 3 bases, with 4 bases left in between. CDR3 length: 12 residues.

This clone came up once. This chain links TRBV7-8 with TRBJ1-2; D is unclear. Looked up from germline, CDR1 is SGHVS and CDR2 is FQNEAQ. CDR3 length: 13 amino acids. Trimming stripped 1 base from V and 0 bases from J, with 3 bases between. CDR3 nucleotides: TGTGCCAGCAGCTTAGTTCCTAACTATGGCTACACCTTC. Protein product: CASSLVPNYGYTF. Full variable domain (missing parts from reference TRBV7-8 and TRBJ1-2): GAGVSQSPRYKVAKRGQDVALRCDPISGHVSLFWYQQALGQGPEFLTYFQNEAQLDKSGLPSDRFFAERPEGSVSTLKIQRTQQEDSAVYLCASSLVPNYGYTFGSGTRLTVV.

The chain has TRBV28 and TRBJ1-5; maybe TRBD1 (5 bases). This CDR3 spans 15 amino acids. The germline V and J ends were trimmed by 5 bases and 3 bases, with 14 bases remaining between them. Germline V gene data show CDR1 as MDHEN and CDR2 as SYDVKM. The CDR3 DNA reads TGTGCCAGCAGTCTAACCGGGGCTTACAATCAGCCCCAGCATTTT. This sequence encodes CASSLTGAYNQPQHF.

The genes are TRBV18 and TRBJ1-2; D uncertain. CDR1 is KGHSH, CDR2 LQKENI, per germline. The V end was cut by 2 bases, the J end by 8 bases, with 18 bases between. The CDR3 extends over 15 amino acids. CDR3 DNA sequence: TGTGCCAGCTCACCAATTGACATCCCCTATATGGGCTACACCTTC. Protein sequence: CASSPIDIPYMGYTF.

V gene TRBV7-2 combines with J gene TRBJ2-3, with TRBD1 matching 7 bases. The length of the CDR3 is 15 residues. V lost 5 bases and J lost 4; bases outside the gene matches: 9. Germline assignment: CDR1 SGHTA and CDR2 FQGNSA. Written as DNA, the CDR3 is TGTGCCAGCAGCCCTTGGGGACAGCCGCCAGATACGCAGTATTTT. Protein: CASSPWGQPPDTQYF.

The chain recombines TRBV6-5 with TRBJ1-1; possibly TRBD1 for D (6 bases). The V gene lost 2 bases and the J gene lost 5 bases, with 12 bases spanning the gap. The CDR3 contains 14 residues. Germline-derived CDR1 and CDR2 are MNHEY and SVGAGI. CDR3 region: CASSYRAGETEAFF. The CDR3 bases are TGTGCCAGCAGTTACCGCGCAGGGGAGACTGAAGCTTTCTTT.

V gene TRBV15 combines with J gene TRBJ1-4, with TRBD1 as a possible D gene (5 bases). Deletions cut 1 base from V and 5 bases from J, with 11 bases between. Germline loops: CDR1 LNHNV, CDR2 YYDKDF (reference sequence). The CDR3 covers 15 residues. The CDR3: CATSRGQPINEKLFF. CDR3 nucleotide sequence: TGTGCCACCAGCAGAGGACAGCCGATCAATGAAAAACTGTTTTTT.

This clone is a singleton in its sample. J is TRBJ2-2 and V is TRBV5-1; D is unclear. The CDR3 has 14 amino acids. V lost 0 bases, J lost 5 bases, and 8 bases lay in between. The germline V gene has CDR1 SGHRS and CDR2 YFSETQ. CDR3 nucleotide sequence: TGCGCCAGCAGCTTGGGGCACAGAACCGGGGAGCTGTTTTTT. This gives the protein CASSLGHRTGELFF.

This chain connects TRBV4-1 to TRBJ1-2; 7 bases are shared with TRBD1. The CDR3 length is 13 residues. The V gene's germline CDR1 is MGHRA and CDR2 YSYEKL. The V segment lost 3 bases and the J segment 8 bases; nucleotides outside the gene matches: 6. The CDR3 sequence is CASSQRGGQGYTF. The CDR3 nucleotides are TGCGCCAGCAGCCAGAGAGGGGGCCAAGGCTACACCTTC.

The chain combines TRBV4-1 with TRBJ2-7; D not certain. CDR1 is MGHRA, CDR2 YSYEKL, per germline. V was pared by 0 bases and J by 1 base, with 13 bases between. The CDR3 runs to 16 residues. The CDR3 sequence: CASSQDPTVGSYEQYF. In nucleotides, the CDR3 is TGCGCCAGCAGCCAAGATCCAACAGTTGGGTCCTACGAGCAGTACTTC.

This clone has a single count. The chain links TRBV4-3 to TRBJ2-4; TRBD1 aligns across 7 bases. V was pared by 6 bases and J by 5 bases, with 10 bases of the junction left unmatched. Germline CDR1 reads LGHNA; CDR2 reads YSLEER. This CDR3 has 15 amino acids. CDR3 in DNA: TGCGCCAGCAGTCTTTTGTGGGACAGTCAAAACATTCAGTACTTC. Its translation: CASSLLWDSQNIQYF.

In DNA form, the CDR3 reads TGTGCCAGTACCCTACAGGGGGCGACTGAAGCTTTCTTT. It specifies CASTLQGATEAFF. The chain joins TRBV19 to TRBJ1-1; 9 nucleotides agree with TRBD1. CDR3 size: 13 residues. The V gene's germline CDR1 is LNHDA and CDR2 SQIVND (reference sequence). The V and J ends lost 7 bases and 5 bases, in that order; junction bases with no gene match: 5. The full variable domain, in which reference TRBV19 and TRBJ1-1 provide the parts outside the CDR3, is DGGITQSPKYLFRKEGQNVTLSCEQNLNHDAMYWYRQDPGQGLRLIYYSQIVNDFQKGDIAEGYSVSREKKESFPLTVTSAQKNPTAFYLCASTLQGATEAFFGQGTRLTVV.

The CDR3 nucleotides read TGCGCCAGCAGCTGGGGACAGGGGAATCAGCCCCAGCATTTT. Amino acid sequence: CASSWGQGNQPQHF. This chain connects TRBV5-1 to TRBJ1-5, with TRBD1 identical over 10 bases. The CDR3 totals 14 residues. Trimming cost V 3 bases and J 4 bases; bases outside gene matches: 1. Germline V gene sequence: CDR1 SGHRS, CDR2 YFSETQ. The variable domain in full, completed from reference TRBV5-1 and TRBJ1-5, reads KAGVTQTPRYLIKTRGQQVTLSCSPISGHRSVSWYQQTPGQGLQFLFEYFSETQRNKGNFPGRFSGRQFSNSRSEMNVSTLELGDSALYLCASSWGQGNQPQHFGDGTRLSIL.

This clone was counted between two and nine times. The chain carries TRBV5-1 and TRBJ1-5, with 7 positions matching TRBD1. Germline V CDR1 and CDR2: SGHRS, YFSETQ. The CDR3 has 14 residues. Trimming at V came to 4 bases and at J to 3 bases, leaving 4 bases not matched to a gene. The CDR3 bases are TGCGCCAGCAGCGAAGACAGGGTCAATCAGCCCCAGCATTTT. The encoded protein is CASSEDRVNQPQHF.

The J gene is TRBJ2-7, the V gene TRBV7-2; 7 bases are shared with TRBD2. There are 14 residues in the CDR3. V was pared by 4 bases and J by 0 bases, with 3 bases of the junction left unmatched. Per the germline V gene, CDR1 is SGHTA and CDR2 is FQGNSA. The CDR3 sequence: CASSSGGSSYEQYF. The CDR3 DNA sequence: TGTGCCAGCAGCTCAGGCGGGAGCTCCTACGAGCAGTACTTC.

The chain links TRBV6-4 to TRBJ2-1; no definite D call. The CDR3 has 13 amino acids. CDR1 is MRHNA, CDR2 SNTAGT, per germline. V lost 5 bases and J lost 5, with 10 bases in between. In DNA, the CDR3 is TGTGCCAGCAGTTTCGAGGCACACAATGAGCAGTTCTTC. Its protein is CASSFEAHNEQFF.

This clone was picked up a small number of times. The V gene is TRBV7-9, the J gene TRBJ2-7; no definite D call. This CDR3 spans 13 amino acids. Trimming left V 3 bases short and J 7 bases short, with 13 bases between. The germline V gene has CDR1 SEHNR and CDR2 FQNEAQ (reference sequence). The CDR3 sequence is CASSFGRSWEQYF. CDR3 sequence (DNA): TGTGCCAGCAGCTTTGGACGCTCGTGGGAGCAGTACTTC.

In this sample, this clone turned up once. The CDR3 nucleotides are TGTGCCAGCAGCGTTCCGAACGACGGAGCTAACTATGGCTACACCTTC. This codes for CASSVPNDGANYGYTF. The chain employs TRBV9 and TRBJ1-2; D is unclear. V lost 2 bases and J 0 bases, leaving 14 bases between the germline ends. Germline CDR1 and CDR2: SGDLS and YYNGEE. This CDR3 comprises 16 residues.

The chain has TRBV7-9 and TRBJ1-1; no reliable D call. CDR1 is SEHNR and CDR2 is FQNEAQ in the germline V gene (reference sequence). The CDR3 spans 12 residues. The V and J ends lost 5 bases and 1 base respectively, with 5 bases between them. The CDR3 reads CASSRANTEAFF. In nucleotides, the CDR3 is TGTGCCAGCAGCAGGGCGAACACTGAAGCTTTCTTT. Variable domain in full (rest from reference TRBV7-9 and TRBJ1-1): DTGVSQNPRHKITKRGQNVTFRCDPISEHNRLYWYRQTLGQGPEFLTYFQNEAQLEKSRLLSDRFSAERPKGSFSTLEIQRTEQGDSAMYLCASSRANTEAFFGQGTRLTVV.

The chain joins TRBV6-4 to TRBJ2-3; TRBD2 is a possible D gene (5 bases). CDR3 size: 15 residues. V lost 6 bases and J lost 1, with 14 bases in between. Per the germline V gene, CDR1 is MRHNA and CDR2 is SNTAGT. CDR3 sequence reads: CASSRERTGTDTQYF. The CDR3 DNA reads as TGTGCCAGCAGCCGGGAAAGAACAGGCACAGATACGCAGTATTTT.

The gene calls are TRBV7-2 and TRBJ2-2; maybe TRBD2 (6 bases). CDR3 size: 16 residues. V shed 2 bases and J shed 5 bases, with 15 bases lying between them. Germline V gene lookup returns CDR1 SGHTA and CDR2 FQGNSA. CDR3 region: CASSLTGTQGTGELFF. In DNA, the CDR3 is TGTGCCAGCAGCTTAACGGGGACTCAAGGGACCGGGGAGCTGTTTTTT.

The J gene is TRBJ2-1, the V gene TRBV2; D possibly matches TRBD1 or TRBD2 (5 bases each). V was trimmed by 5 bases and J by 5 bases, leaving 13 bases between them. The germline gives CDR1 SNHLY, CDR2 FYNNEI. There are 14 residues in the CDR3. Here the CDR3 reads CASSKGPADNEQFF. The CDR3 DNA reads as TGTGCCAGCAGTAAGGGACCGGCCGACAATGAGCAGTTCTTC.

This chain links TRBV28 with TRBJ1-5; 9 nucleotides match TRBD1. The V and J ends lost 7 bases and 14 bases, in that order; junction bases with no gene match: 15. Germline-derived CDR1 and CDR2 are MDHEN and SYDVKM. The CDR3 length is 14 residues. Written as DNA, the CDR3 is TGTGCCAGCACCTTATCCGGGACAGGGCCTCCAAAGCATTTT. Amino acids: CASTLSGTGPPKHF.

The J gene is TRBJ1-1, the V gene TRBV7-8; TRBD1 might be the D (6 bases). CDR1 is SGHVS and CDR2 is FQNEAQ in the germline V gene. With 5 bases removed from V and 1 base from J, the gap between germline ends came to 14 bases. The CDR3 sequence is 15 residues long. The CDR3 nucleotides read TGTGCCAGCAGCGTTTTACAGGGTAAGAACACTGAAGCTTTCTTT. It encodes CASSVLQGKNTEAFF.